Sequencing of this TCR beta chain was carried out in a study of T-cell reconstitution after alpha-beta-depleted transplantation in children. Unique molecular identifiers were incorporated when the TCRbeta library was constructed. TCRdb reanalysed the PCR reads using MiXCR and keeps one entry per CDR3 protein. The repertoire holds roughly 500,000 distinct CDR3 sequences, with about a sixth as singletons. In germline, CDR1 is SQVTM, CDR2 ANQGSEA. Trimming cost V 3 bases and J 4 bases, with 9 bases left between them. CDR3 size: 13 residues. The sequencing used PBMCs from the stem cell graft donor, collected from the stem cell graft. This receptor was taken from a human donor who donated a stem cell graft to a child with acute lymphoblastic leukemia. The chain has TRBV29-1 and TRBJ2-2; no clear D. Here the CDR3 reads CSVDWGSTGELFF. CDR3 coding DNA: TGCAGCGTTGACTGGGGTTCCACCGGGGAGCTGTTTTTT.